This T cell receptor (beta chain) was recovered during a study of blood T cell repertoires in COVID-19 (dated by TCRdb to about 2020). Regarding the study in general: Samples covering the acute and convalescent phases of COVID-19 were provided by collaborators in the United States, Italy and Spain. The prospective study material was composed of cDNA or gDNA derived from T cells, B-cell-depleted T cells, or PBMCs. The dataset comprised deeply sampled blood TCRbeta repertoires from subjects exposed to, actively infected with, or recovered from COVID-19. HLA class I and class II types, where available, came from metadata supplied by the sample provider rather than from assay-based typing. Sample metadata almost always included a de-identified subject ID, COVID-19 status, age in years and sex. The repertoires were released in a freely available public database meant as a resource for research on the immune response to SARS-CoV-2. Samples came from the ongoing ImmuneRACE study (first 160 participants) plus 1,254 subjects from 6 global collaborators.

Another Seattle source contributed samples from volunteer blood donors who had recovered from COVID-19. The collaborating institutions used their own protocols to collect whole blood in K2EDTA tubes. For TCRbeta analysis, collaborators shipped samples in one of three forms: frozen whole blood, isolated PBMCs, or DNA extracted from either of those sample types. From cysteine to phenylalanine, the CDR3 is 16 amino acids long. CDR3 DNA is the only sequence kept; it has 48 bases, read in frame from the first base. CDR1 is given as SGHRS and CDR2 as YFSETQ, both from the germline V gene. V sheds 4 bases and J sheds 2 bases, leaving 17 bases between their ends. For this clone: Its antigen remains unidentified. Per-base quality was not reported, and no clone a single base away is much larger than it.

Results and caveats for the whole study, not just this receptor: How much clinical and demographic metadata was included differed by source and by participant, and the metadata was provided uncurated.

TCRbeta CDR3 regions were amplified from genomic DNA by means of the immunoSEQ Assay, a bias-controlled multiplex PCR. In the original analysis: The number of nucleated cells in each sample was estimated by amplification of reference gene primers within the assay. To quantify the absolute abundance of each unique TCRbeta CDR3 rearrangement, sequence reads were collapsed and filtered. For each sample, productive Simpson clonality was calculated by taking the square root of Simpson's diversity index across productive rearrangements. TCRdb took this table from immuneACCESS and kept in-frame rearrangements with V and J called. Such tables lack part of the clones; where checked against another copy, unresolved V genes explain under half of the gap, and the rest is unexplained. V, J and clone size are taken as reported in that table, and D and trimming were inferred from the DNA itself. This sample comprises around 100,000 clones, 70% to 90% of them detected only once. The top ten constitute 8.4% of the sample.

This TCR was sampled from a woman aged 70-85 years who had recovered from COVID-19. Sequencing was done on a sample of peripheral blood. The chain is encoded by TRBV5-1 joined to TRBJ2-3, with an unclear D gene assignment. The DNA reads as follows: TGCGCCAGCAGCGGTCTGTTGGGCAGGTTCACAGATACGCAGTATTTT. It translates to CASSGLLGRFTDTQYF.